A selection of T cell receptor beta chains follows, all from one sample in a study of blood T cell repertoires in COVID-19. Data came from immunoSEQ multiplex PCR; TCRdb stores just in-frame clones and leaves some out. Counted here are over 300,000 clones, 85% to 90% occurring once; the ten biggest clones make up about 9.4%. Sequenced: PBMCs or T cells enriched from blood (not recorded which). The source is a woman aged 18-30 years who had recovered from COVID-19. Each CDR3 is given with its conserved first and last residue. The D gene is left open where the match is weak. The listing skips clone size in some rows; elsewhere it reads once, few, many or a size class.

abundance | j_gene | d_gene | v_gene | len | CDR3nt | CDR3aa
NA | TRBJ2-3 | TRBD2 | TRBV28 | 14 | TGTGCCAGCAGTTCCGGACTAGCGACAGATACGCAGTATTTT | CASSSGLATDTQYF
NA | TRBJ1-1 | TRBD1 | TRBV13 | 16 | TGTGCCAGCAGCTCACCCCTTGACAGGGGTGAAACTGAAGCTTTCTTT | CASSSPLDRGETEAFF
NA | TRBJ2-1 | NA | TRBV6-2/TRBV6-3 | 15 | TGTGCCAGCAGTTACTGGCGGAACCTTTACAATGAGCAGTTCTTC | CASSYWRNLYNEQFF
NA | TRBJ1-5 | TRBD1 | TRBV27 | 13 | TGTGCCACCGACAGGGACGCCAATCAGCCCCAGCATTTT | CATDRDANQPQHF
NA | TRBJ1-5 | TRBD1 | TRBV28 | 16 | TGTGCCAGCACCCAAGACAGGGGGCAACTGGATCAGCCCCAGCATTTT | CASTQDRGQLDQPQHF
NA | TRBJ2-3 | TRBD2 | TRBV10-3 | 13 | TGTGCCACCGGACTAGCAGAAACAGATACGCAGTATTTT | CATGLAETDTQYF
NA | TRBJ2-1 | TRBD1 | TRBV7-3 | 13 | TGTGCCAGCAGCTCGAAAGGGACAGGGCGGCAGTTCTTC | CASSSKGTGRQFF
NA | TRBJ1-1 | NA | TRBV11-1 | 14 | TGTGCCAGCAGCTTTGGGAGTTGGAACACTGAAGCTTTCTTT | CASSFGSWNTEAFF
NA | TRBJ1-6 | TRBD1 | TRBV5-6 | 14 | TGTGCCAGCAGCCTTGACAGGGGGGATATACCCCTCCACTTT | CASSLDRGDIPLHF
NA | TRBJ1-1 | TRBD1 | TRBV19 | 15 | TGTGCCAGTAGATTCACAGGGGGCGGGAACACTGAAGCTTTCTTT | CASRFTGGGNTEAFF
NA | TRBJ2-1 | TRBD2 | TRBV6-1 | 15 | TGTGCCAGCAGTGAAGCGACTAGCGGGAGCAATGAGCAGTTCTTC | CASSEATSGSNEQFF
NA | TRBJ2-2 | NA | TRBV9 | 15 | TGTGCCAGCAGCGTGAGTCTAGCGAACACCGGGGAGCTGTTTTTT | CASSVSLANTGELFF
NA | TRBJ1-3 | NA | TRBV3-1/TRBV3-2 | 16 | TGTGCCAGCAGCGGAAGACGGGGGTTCTCTGGAAACACCATATATTTT | CASSGRRGFSGNTIYF
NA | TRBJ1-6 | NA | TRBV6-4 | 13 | TGTGCCAGCAGTCTCCAACTCGGGTCACCCCTCCACTTT | CASSLQLGSPLHF
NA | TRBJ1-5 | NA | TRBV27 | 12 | TGTGCCAGCAGTTTCTACGATCAGCCCCAGCATTTT | CASSFYDQPQHF
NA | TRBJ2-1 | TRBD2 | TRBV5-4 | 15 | TGTGCCAGCAGCGCCGGGACTAGCGGGACCTATGAGCAGTTCTTC | CASSAGTSGTYEQFF
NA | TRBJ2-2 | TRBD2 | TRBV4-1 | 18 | TGCGCCAGCAGCCAAGTAACGGTACTGCGGGAGAGGACCGGGGAGCTGTTTTTT | CASSQVTVLRERTGELFF
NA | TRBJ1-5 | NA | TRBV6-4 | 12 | TGTGCCAGCAGTAAGAGGAGCGCCCCCCAGCATTTT | CASSKRSAPQHF
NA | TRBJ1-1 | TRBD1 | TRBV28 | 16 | TGTGCCAGCAGTTTATCCGGTCATACAGGGGGCGCGGGAGCTTTCTTT | CASSLSGHTGGAGAFF
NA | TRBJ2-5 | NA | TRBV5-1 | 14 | TGCGCCAGCAGCATAGGACTACCCAAAGAGACCCAGTACTTC | CASSIGLPKETQYF
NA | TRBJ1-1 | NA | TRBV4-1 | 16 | TGCGCCAGCAGCCAAGATAAAGGGGAACTGAGAACTGAAGCTTTCTTT | CASSQDKGELRTEAFF
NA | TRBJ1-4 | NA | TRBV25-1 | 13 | TGTGCCAGCAGCTTGGCCGGGGAGGAAAAACTGTTTTTT | CASSLAGEEKLFF
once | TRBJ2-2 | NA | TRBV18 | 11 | TGTGCCAGCTCACCCCTCGGGGAGCTGTTTTTT | CASSPLGELFF
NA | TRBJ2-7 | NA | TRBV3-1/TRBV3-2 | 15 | TGTGCCAGCAGCCAATCCTCTAAGGGGCCCTACGAGCAGTACTTC | CASSQSSKGPYEQYF
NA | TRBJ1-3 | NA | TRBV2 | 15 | TGTGCCAGCAGCCGGTCCATTGGCTCTGGAAACACCATATATTTT | CASSRSIGSGNTIYF
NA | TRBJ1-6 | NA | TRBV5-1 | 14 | TGCGCCAGCAGCCCAGAGGGGGGGCGATCACCCCTCCACTTT | CASSPEGGRSPLHF
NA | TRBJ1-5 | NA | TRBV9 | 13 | TGTGCCAGCAGCATCGGCGGGGATCCGCCCCAGCATTTT | CASSIGGDPPQHF
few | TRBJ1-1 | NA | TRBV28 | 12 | TGTGCCAGCAGTGTCACCGGGAGCGAAGCTTTCTTT | CASSVTGSEAFF
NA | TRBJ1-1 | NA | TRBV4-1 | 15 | TGCGCCAGCAGCCTCTACAGGGCCTCGAACACTGAAGCTTTCTTT | CASSLYRASNTEAFF
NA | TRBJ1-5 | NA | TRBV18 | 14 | TGTGCCAGCTCACCCCAAGGGGCGAATCAGCCCCAGCATTTT | CASSPQGANQPQHF
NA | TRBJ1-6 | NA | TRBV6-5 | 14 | TGTGCCAGCAGTTTTGACACCTATAATTCACCCCTCCACTTT | CASSFDTYNSPLHF
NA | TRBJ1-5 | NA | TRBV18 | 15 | TGTGCCAGCTCTCCTCTAGGGGGGGCAGATCAGCCCCAGCATTTT | CASSPLGGADQPQHF
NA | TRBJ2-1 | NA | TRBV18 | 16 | TGTGCCAGCTCAACGGGAAGACTAGGATTAGTGAATGAGCAGTTCTTC | CASSTGRLGLVNEQFF
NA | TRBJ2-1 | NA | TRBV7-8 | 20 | TGTGCCAGCAGCCCGAGATCCGGGACACCCCTGGACCCAAAATACAATGAGCAGTTCTTC | CASSPRSGTPLDPKYNEQFF
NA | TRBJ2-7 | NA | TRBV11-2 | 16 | TGTGCCAGCAGCTCCAATCCGGGACACAACTCCTACGAGCAGTACTTC | CASSSNPGHNSYEQYF
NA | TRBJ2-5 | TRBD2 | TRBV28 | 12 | TGTGCCAGCAGTCCTAGCGGGGGGGAGAAGTACTTC | CASSPSGGEKYF
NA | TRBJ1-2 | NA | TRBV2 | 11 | TGTGCCAGCAGAGACACCGATGGCTACACCTTC | CASRDTDGYTF
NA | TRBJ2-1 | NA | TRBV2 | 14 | TGTGCCAGCAGTGAATTTTTTTCGGGTCGTGAGCAGTTCTTC | CASSEFFSGREQFF
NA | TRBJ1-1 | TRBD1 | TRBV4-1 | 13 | TGCGCCAGCAGCCGCCAGACAGGGATTGAAGCTTTCTTT | CASSRQTGIEAFF
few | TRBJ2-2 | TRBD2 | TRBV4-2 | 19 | TGTGCCAGCAGCCTAATTTATTTTGCGGGAGGGATAGGCACCGGGGAGCTGTTTTTT | CASSLIYFAGGIGTGELFF
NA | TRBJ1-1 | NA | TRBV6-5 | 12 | TGTGCCAGCAGTAACCCGACACTGAGCGCTTTCTTT | CASSNPTLSAFF
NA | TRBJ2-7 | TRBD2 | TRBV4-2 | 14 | TGTGCCAGCAGCCAGACTAGCGGGAGTTACGAGCAGTACTTC | CASSQTSGSYEQYF
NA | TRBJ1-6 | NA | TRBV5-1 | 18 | TGCGCCAGCAGCTTGGCCTCAGGAGGGGCAGGGATCGATTCACCCCTCCACTTT | CASSLASGGAGIDSPLHF
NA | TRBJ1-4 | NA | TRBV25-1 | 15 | TGTGCCAGCAGTGAATATGGTTGGCGGGTTGAAAAACTGTTTTTT | CASSEYGWRVEKLFF
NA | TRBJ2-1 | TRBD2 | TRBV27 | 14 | TGTGCCAGCAGCTATCTAGCGGAATACAATGAGCAGTTCTTC | CASSYLAEYNEQFF
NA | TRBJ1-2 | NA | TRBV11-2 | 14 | TGTGCCAGCAGCTTAGCGGGGGAGGGCTATGGCTACACCTTC | CASSLAGEGYGYTF
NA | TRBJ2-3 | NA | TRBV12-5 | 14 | TGTGCTAGGGGGGGAAGCGGAAGCACAGATACGCAGTATTTT | CARGGSGSTDTQYF
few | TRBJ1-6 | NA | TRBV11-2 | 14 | TGTGCCAGCAGCTTGGCGGGGCTTAATTCACCCCTCCACTTT | CASSLAGLNSPLHF
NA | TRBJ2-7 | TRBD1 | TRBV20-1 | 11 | TGCAGTGGGAGAGGGGGCGCCGAGCAGTACTTC | CSGRGGAEQYF
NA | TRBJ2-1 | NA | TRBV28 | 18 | TGTGCCAGCAGTTTTTTAAGTGGGCGTTCTTTCAGATACAATGAGCAGTTCTTC | CASSFLSGRSFRYNEQFF
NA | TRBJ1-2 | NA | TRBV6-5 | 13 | TGTGCCAGCAGATTCAGGGGCGTAGGAGGCTACACCTTC | CASRFRGVGGYTF
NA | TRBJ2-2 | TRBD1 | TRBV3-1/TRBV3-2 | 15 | TGTGCCAGCAGCCAAGTGACAGGGGGGACCGGGGAGCTGTTTTTT | CASSQVTGGTGELFF
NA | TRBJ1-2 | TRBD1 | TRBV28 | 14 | TGTGCCAGCAGTCCACCCCTCCAGGGGGATGGCTACACCTTC | CASSPPLQGDGYTF
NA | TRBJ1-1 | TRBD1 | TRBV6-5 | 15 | TGTGCCAGCAGCCCCGGGACAGGGTATTCGACTGAAGCTTTCTTT | CASSPGTGYSTEAFF
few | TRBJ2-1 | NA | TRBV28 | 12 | TGTGCCAGCAAGACCCCAGGGAATGAGCAGTTCTTC | CASKTPGNEQFF
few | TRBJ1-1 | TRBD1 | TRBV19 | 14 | TGTGCCAGTAGTACTCGACAGGGAAACACTGAAGCTTTCTTT | CASSTRQGNTEAFF
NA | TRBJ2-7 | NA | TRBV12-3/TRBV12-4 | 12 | TGTGCCAGCAGTTTACTAGTTCGCGAGCAGTACTTC | CASSLLVREQYF
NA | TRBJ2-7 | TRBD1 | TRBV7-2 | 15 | TGTGCCAGCAGCTTACAGGGGGCGCAGGTCTACGAGCAGTACTTC | CASSLQGAQVYEQYF
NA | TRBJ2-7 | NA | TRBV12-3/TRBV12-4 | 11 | TGTGCCAGCAGTAATAGCTACGAGCAGTACTTC | CASSNSYEQYF